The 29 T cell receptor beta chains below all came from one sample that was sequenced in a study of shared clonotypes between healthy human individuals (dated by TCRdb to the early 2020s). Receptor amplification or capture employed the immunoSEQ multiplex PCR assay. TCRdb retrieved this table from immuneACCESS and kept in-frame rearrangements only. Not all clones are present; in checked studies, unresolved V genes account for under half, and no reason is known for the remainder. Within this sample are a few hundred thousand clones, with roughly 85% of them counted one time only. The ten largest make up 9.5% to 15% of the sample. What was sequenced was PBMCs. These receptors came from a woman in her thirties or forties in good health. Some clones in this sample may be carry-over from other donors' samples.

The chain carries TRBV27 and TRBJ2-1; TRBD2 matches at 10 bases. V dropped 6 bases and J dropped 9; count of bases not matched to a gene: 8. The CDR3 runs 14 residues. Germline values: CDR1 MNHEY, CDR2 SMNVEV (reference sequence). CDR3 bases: TGTGCCAGCAGGCTACTAGCGGGAAGTCGTGAGCAGTTCTTC. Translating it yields CASRLLAGSREQFF.

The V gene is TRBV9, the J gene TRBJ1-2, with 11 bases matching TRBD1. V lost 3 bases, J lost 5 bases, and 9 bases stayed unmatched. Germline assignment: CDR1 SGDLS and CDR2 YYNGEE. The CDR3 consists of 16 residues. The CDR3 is CASSASGTGGPYGYTF. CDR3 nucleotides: TGTGCCAGCAGCGCGTCCGGGACAGGGGGACCGTATGGCTACACCTTC.

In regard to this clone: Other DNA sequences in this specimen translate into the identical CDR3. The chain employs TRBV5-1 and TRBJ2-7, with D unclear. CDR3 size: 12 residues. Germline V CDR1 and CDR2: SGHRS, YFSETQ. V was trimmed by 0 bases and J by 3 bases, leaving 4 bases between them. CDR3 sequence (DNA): TGCGCCAGCAGCTTGGGAGTCTACGAGCAGTACTTC. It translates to CASSLGVYEQYF.

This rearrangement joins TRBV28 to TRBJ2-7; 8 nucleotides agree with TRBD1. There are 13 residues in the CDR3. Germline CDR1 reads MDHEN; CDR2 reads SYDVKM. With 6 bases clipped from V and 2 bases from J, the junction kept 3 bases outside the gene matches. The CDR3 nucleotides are TGTGCCAGCAGACGACAGGGGCCCTACGAGCAGTACTTC. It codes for CASRRQGPYEQYF.

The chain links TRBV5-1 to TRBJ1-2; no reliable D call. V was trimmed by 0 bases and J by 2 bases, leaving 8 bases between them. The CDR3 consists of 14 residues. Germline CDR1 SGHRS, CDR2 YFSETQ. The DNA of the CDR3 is TGCGCCAGCAGCTTGGAGCTGATGAACTATGGCTACACCTTC. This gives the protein CASSLELMNYGYTF. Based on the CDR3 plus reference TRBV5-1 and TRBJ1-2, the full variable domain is KAGVTQTPRYLIKTRGQQVTLSCSPISGHRSVSWYQQTPGQGLQFLFEYFSETQRNKGNFPGRFSGRQFSNSRSEMNVSTLELGDSALYLCASSLELMNYGYTFGSGTRLTVV.

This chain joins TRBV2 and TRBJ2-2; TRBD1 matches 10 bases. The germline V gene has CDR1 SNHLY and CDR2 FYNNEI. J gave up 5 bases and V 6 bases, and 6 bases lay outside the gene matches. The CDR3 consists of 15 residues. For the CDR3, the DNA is TGTGCCAGCAGCCGGGACAGGGGCGAAACCGGGGAGCTGTTTTTT. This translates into CASSRDRGETGELFF.

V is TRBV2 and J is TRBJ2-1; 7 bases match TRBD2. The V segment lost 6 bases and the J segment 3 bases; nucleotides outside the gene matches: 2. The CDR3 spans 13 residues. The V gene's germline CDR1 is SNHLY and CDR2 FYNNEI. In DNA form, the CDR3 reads TGTGCCAGCAGGGGCGGGAGCTACAATGAGCAGTTCTTC. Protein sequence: CASRGGSYNEQFF.

In DNA form, the CDR3 reads TGCGCCAGCAGCCTCGGACAGGGCTCCTACAATGAGCAGTTCTTC. Protein sequence: CASSLGQGSYNEQFF. The rearrangement joins TRBV4-3 to TRBJ2-1, with 8 bases matching TRBD1. The CDR3 length is 15 residues. Germline V gene sequence: CDR1 LGHNA, CDR2 YSLEER. With V trimmed by 4 bases and J by 0 bases, 2 bases remained unmatched.

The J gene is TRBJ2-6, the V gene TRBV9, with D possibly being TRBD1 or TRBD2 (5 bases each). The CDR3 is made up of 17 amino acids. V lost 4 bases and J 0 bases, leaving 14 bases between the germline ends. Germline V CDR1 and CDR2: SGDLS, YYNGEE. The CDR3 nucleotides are TGTGCCAGCAGCCCCGGGACCTCTGCCTCTGGGGCCAACGTCCTGACTTTC. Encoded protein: CASSPGTSASGANVLTF.

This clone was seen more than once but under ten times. CDR3 in DNA: TGTGCCAGCAGCCGTAGCGGGAGTGCTCAAGAGACCCAGTACTTC. Its translation: CASSRSGSAQETQYF. The genes are TRBV5-4 and TRBJ2-5; 9 nucleotides align to TRBD2. V lost 4 bases to trimming and J lost 2 bases; unmatched junction nucleotides: 6. Looked up from germline, CDR1 is SGHNT and CDR2 is YYREEE (reference sequence). The CDR3 length is 15 residues.

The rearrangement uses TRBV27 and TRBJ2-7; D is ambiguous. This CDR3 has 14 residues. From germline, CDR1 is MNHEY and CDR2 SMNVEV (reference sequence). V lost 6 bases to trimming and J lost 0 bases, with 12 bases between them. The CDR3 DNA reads TGTGCCAGCAGGTCTCCAGGAACCTCCTACGAGCAGTACTTC. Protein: CASRSPGTSYEQYF.

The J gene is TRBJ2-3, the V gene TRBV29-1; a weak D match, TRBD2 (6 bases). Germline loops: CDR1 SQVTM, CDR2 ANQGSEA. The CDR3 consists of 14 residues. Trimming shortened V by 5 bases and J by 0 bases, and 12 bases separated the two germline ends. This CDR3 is CSVRASVSTDTQYF. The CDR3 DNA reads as TGCAGCGTTCGGGCTAGCGTAAGCACAGATACGCAGTATTTT.

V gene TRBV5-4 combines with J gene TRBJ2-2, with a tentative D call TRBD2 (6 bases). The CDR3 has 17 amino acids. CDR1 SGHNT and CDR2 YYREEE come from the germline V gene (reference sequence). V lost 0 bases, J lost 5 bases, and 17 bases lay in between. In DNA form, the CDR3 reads TGTGCCAGCAGCTTGGGGGGAGGAGGATTGGTTACCGGGGAGCTGTTTTTT. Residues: CASSLGGGGLVTGELFF.

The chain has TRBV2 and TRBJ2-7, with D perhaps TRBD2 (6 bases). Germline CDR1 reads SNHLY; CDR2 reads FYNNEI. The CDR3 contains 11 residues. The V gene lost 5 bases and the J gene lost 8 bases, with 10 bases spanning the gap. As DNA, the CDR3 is TGTGCCAGCAGTCAGCTAGCGAAGCAGTACTTC. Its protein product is CASSQLAKQYF.

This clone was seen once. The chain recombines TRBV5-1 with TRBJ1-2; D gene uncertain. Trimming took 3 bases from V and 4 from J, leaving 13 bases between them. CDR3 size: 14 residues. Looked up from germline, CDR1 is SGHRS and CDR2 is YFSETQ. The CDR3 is CASSSGENSYGYTF. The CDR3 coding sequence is TGCGCCAGCAGCTCGGGCGAAAATTCCTATGGCTACACCTTC. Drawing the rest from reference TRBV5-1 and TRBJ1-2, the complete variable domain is KAGVTQTPRYLIKTRGQQVTLSCSPISGHRSVSWYQQTPGQGLQFLFEYFSETQRNKGNFPGRFSGRQFSNSRSEMNVSTLELGDSALYLCASSSGENSYGYTFGSGTRLTVV.

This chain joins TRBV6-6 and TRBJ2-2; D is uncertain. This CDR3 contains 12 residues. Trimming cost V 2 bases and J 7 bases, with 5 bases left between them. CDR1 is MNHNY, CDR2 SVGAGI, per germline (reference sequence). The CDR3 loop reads CASSYPDGELFF. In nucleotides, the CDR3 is TGTGCCAGCAGTTACCCTGACGGGGAGCTGTTTTTT.

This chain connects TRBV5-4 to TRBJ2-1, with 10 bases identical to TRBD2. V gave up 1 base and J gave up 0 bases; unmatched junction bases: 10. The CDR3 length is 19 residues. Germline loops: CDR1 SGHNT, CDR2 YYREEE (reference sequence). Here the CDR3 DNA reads TGTGCCAGCAGCTTGTTGGGGTTTAGCGGGAGGAGCTCCTACAATGAGCAGTTCTTC. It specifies CASSLLGFSGRSSYNEQFF.

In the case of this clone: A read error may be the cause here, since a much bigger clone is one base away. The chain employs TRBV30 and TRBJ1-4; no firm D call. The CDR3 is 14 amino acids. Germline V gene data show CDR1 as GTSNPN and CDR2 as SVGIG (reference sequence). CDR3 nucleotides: TGTGCCTGGAGTGTACTACAGTCTAATAAAAAACTGTTTTTT. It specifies CAWSVLQSNKKLFF. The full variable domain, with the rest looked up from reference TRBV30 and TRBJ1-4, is SQTIHQWPATLVQPVGSPLSLECTVEGTSNPNLYWYRQAAGRGLQLLFYSVGIGQISSEVPQNLSASRPQDRQFILSSKKLLLSDSGFYLCAWSVLQSNKKLFFGSGTQLSVL.

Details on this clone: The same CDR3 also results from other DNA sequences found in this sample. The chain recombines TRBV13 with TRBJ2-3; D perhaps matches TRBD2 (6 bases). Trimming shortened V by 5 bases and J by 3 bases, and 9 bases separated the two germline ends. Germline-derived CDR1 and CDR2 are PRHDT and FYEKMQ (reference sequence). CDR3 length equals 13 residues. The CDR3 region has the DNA TGTGCCAGCAGCCTGGCGGGGACAGATACGCAGTATTTT. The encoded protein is CASSLAGTDTQYF.

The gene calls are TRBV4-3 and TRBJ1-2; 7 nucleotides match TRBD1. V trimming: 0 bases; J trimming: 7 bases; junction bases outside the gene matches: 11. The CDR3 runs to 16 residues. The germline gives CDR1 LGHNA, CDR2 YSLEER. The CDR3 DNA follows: TGCGCCAGCAGCCAAGATAGGGGGACAGTAACGGGTGGCTACACCTTC. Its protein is CASSQDRGTVTGGYTF.

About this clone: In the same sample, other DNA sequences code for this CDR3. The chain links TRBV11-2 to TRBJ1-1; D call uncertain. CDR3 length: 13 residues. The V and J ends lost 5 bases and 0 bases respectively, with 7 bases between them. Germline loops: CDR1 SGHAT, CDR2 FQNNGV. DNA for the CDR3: TGTGCCAGCAGCAGTCAGATGAACACTGAAGCTTTCTTT. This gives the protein CASSSQMNTEAFF.

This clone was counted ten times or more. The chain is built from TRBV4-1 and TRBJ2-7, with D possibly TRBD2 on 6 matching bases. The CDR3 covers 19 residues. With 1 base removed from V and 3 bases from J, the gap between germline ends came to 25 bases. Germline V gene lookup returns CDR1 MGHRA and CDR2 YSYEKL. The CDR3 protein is CASSQGSGLLTGANYEQYF. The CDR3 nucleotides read TGCGCCAGCAGCCAAGGCTCGGGTCTCCTGACGGGAGCGAACTACGAGCAGTACTTC.

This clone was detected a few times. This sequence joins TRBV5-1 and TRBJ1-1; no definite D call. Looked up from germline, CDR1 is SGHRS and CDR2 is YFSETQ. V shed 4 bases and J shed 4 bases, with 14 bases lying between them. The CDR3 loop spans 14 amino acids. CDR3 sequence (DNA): TGCGCCAGCAGCCCCTCGGGAGTGGGCACTGAAGCTTTCTTT. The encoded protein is CASSPSGVGTEAFF.

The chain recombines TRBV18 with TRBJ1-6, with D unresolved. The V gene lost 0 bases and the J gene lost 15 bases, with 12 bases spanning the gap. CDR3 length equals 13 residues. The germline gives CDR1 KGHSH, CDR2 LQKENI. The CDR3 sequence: CASSPPSSPNLHF. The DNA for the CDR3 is TGTGCCAGCTCACCACCGTCCTCACCGAACCTCCACTTT.

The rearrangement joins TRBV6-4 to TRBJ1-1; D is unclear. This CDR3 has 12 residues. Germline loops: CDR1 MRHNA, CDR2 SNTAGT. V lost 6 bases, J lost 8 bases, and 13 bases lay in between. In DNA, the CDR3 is TGTGCCAGCAGAAGGGATACGGGGGAAGCTTTCTTT. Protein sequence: CASRRDTGEAFF.

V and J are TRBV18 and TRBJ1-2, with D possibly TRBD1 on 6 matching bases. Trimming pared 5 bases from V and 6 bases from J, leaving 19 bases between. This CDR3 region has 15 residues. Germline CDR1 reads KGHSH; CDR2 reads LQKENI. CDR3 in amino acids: CASSVSGVRRNGYTF. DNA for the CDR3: TGTGCCAGCTCAGTGTCAGGGGTGAGAAGGAATGGCTACACCTTC. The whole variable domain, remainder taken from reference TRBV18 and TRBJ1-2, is NAGVMQNPRHLVRRRGQEARLRCSPMKGHSHVYWYRQLPEEGLKFMVYLQKENIIDESGMPKERFSAEFPKEGPSILRIQQVVRGDSAAYFCASSVSGVRRNGYTFGSGTRLTVV.

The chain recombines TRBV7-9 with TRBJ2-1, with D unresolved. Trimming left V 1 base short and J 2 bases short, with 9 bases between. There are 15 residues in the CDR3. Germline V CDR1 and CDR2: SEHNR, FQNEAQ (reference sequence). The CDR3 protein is CASSLVTPAYNEQFF. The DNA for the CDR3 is TGTGCCAGCAGCTTAGTCACACCAGCCTACAATGAGCAGTTCTTC.

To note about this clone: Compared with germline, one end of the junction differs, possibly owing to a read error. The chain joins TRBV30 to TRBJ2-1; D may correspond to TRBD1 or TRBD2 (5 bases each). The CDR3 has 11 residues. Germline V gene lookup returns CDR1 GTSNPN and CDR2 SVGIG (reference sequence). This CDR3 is CAGTLRNEQLF. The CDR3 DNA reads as TGTGCCGGGACCCTTCGGAATGAGCAGCTCTTC.

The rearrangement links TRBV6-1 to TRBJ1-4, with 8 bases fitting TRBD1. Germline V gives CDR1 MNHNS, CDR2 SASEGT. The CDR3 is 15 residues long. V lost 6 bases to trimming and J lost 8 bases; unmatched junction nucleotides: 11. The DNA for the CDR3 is TGTGCCAGCAGAAAGGACAGGGCTGGTGGGGAAAAACTGTTTTTT. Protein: CASRKDRAGGEKLFF.